This is a list of T cell receptor beta chains from one sample in a study of blood T cells in healthy people across ages. Using its own MiXCR run on the 5' RACE reads, TCRdb lists one record per CDR3 protein. The sample lists roughly 1.5 million distinct CDR3 sequences, about 42% seen once, with approximately 4% in the top ten. Source material: blood. The origin of the receptors is a woman aged 18-35 years in good health. CDR3s include the opening cysteine and the closing phenylalanine or tryptophan. The order of the fields is J gene, D gene, clone size, V gene, CDR3 DNA, CDR3 protein. The D gene is left open where the match is weak. Size is omitted from some rows. Given values are once, few, many or a class for expanded clones.

j_gene: TRBJ2-5; d_gene: TRBD2; abundance: few; v_gene: TRBV9; CDR3nt: TGTGCCAGCAGTACCGATCCAGCGGGAGTGGAGACCCAGTACTTC; CDR3aa: CASSTDPAGVETQYF
j_gene: TRBJ2-3; d_gene: .; abundance: .; v_gene: TRBV18; CDR3nt: TGTGCCAGCTCACCCGCCCCCCCGTCAGATACGCAGTATTTT; CDR3aa: CASSPAPPSDTQYF
j_gene: TRBJ2-2; d_gene: .; abundance: .; v_gene: TRBV9; CDR3nt: TGTGCCAGCAGCGTGAGACCGGGACGTCCTGGGGAGCTGTTTTTT; CDR3aa: CASSVRPGRPGELFF
j_gene: TRBJ2-3; d_gene: .; abundance: once; v_gene: TRBV9; CDR3nt: TGTGCCAGCAGCACCCGGGACGTCACAGATACGCAGTATTTT; CDR3aa: CASSTRDVTDTQYF
j_gene: TRBJ1-3; d_gene: .; abundance: .; v_gene: TRBV27; CDR3nt: TGTGCCAGCAGGCAAACAGGGTTGGACGGAAACACCATATATTTT; CDR3aa: CASRQTGLDGNTIYF
j_gene: TRBJ2-5; d_gene: .; abundance: few; v_gene: TRBV7-9; CDR3nt: TGTGCCAGCAGCTTAGACTCGGGGCTGGAGACCCAGTACTTC; CDR3aa: CASSLDSGLETQYF
j_gene: TRBJ1-2; d_gene: .; abundance: few; v_gene: TRBV20-1; CDR3nt: TGCAGTGCTAGAGATTTTCAGGGGACGGGCTATGGCTACACCTTC; CDR3aa: CSARDFQGTGYGYTF
j_gene: TRBJ2-4; d_gene: TRBD1; abundance: .; v_gene: TRBV27; CDR3nt: TGTGCCAGCAGTTTATCGAGGGGGACAGGGGGAACGAGGGAGCAGTACTTC; CDR3aa: CASSLSRGTGGTREQYF
j_gene: TRBJ2-6; d_gene: TRBD1; abundance: .; v_gene: TRBV29-1; CDR3nt: TGCAGCGTTGGAGGGGGCTACAGCTCTGGGGCCAACGTCCTGACTTTC; CDR3aa: CSVGGGYSSGANVLTF
j_gene: TRBJ2-1; d_gene: .; abundance: .; v_gene: TRBV29-1; CDR3nt: TGCAGCGTTGTTCCCCAGTACAATGAGCAGTTCTTC; CDR3aa: CSVVPQYNEQFF
j_gene: TRBJ1-4; d_gene: .; abundance: few; v_gene: TRBV7-2; CDR3nt: TGTGCCAGCAGCTTACGAAACGGGGGCGAAAAACTGTTTTTT; CDR3aa: CASSLRNGGEKLFF
j_gene: TRBJ1-1; d_gene: .; abundance: many; v_gene: TRBV12-3/TRBV12-4; CDR3nt: TGTGCCAGCAGTTTGGAGGGGAGCTGGTTAGCTTTCTTT; CDR3aa: CASSLEGSWLAFF
j_gene: TRBJ2-1; d_gene: .; abundance: few; v_gene: TRBV6-6; CDR3nt: TGTGCCAGCAGTGATAAACTAGGGGGGTCCTACAATGAGCAGTTCTTC; CDR3aa: CASSDKLGGSYNEQFF
j_gene: TRBJ1-6; d_gene: TRBD1; abundance: few; v_gene: TRBV4-1; CDR3nt: TGCGCCAGCAGCCGGGGACAGGGGCGTTCCTATAATTCACCCCTCCACTTT; CDR3aa: CASSRGQGRSYNSPLHF
j_gene: TRBJ1-2; d_gene: .; abundance: .; v_gene: TRBV4-3; CDR3nt: TGCGCCAGCAGCCAAGAAACCCGATCCTATGGCTACACCTTC; CDR3aa: CASSQETRSYGYTF
j_gene: TRBJ1-1; d_gene: .; abundance: few; v_gene: TRBV6-5; CDR3nt: TGTGCCAGCAGTTACGTGGGTCACACTGAAGCTTTCTTT; CDR3aa: CASSYVGHTEAFF
j_gene: TRBJ1-2; d_gene: .; abundance: .; v_gene: TRBV12-3/TRBV12-4; CDR3nt: TGTGCCAGCAGTTTATCGGCCTCCGCAGTTGGTGGCTACACCTTC; CDR3aa: CASSLSASAVGGYTF
j_gene: TRBJ2-3; d_gene: .; abundance: .; v_gene: TRBV15; CDR3nt: TGTGCCACCAGCAGAGATAGGCCTAGAAGCACAGATACGCAGTATTTT; CDR3aa: CATSRDRPRSTDTQYF
j_gene: TRBJ1-5; d_gene: .; abundance: .; v_gene: TRBV5-5; CDR3nt: TGTGCCAGCAGCTCCTGGGGTCTATATCAGCCCCAGCATTTT; CDR3aa: CASSSWGLYQPQHF
j_gene: TRBJ2-1; d_gene: TRBD2; abundance: few; v_gene: TRBV28; CDR3nt: TGTGCCAGCAGCCAGGGACTAGGGGCCTATGAGCAGTTCTTC; CDR3aa: CASSQGLGAYEQFF
j_gene: TRBJ2-6; d_gene: TRBD1; abundance: few; v_gene: TRBV4-3; CDR3nt: TGCGCCAGCAGCCAAGTTTACAGGGGGACTGGGGCCAACGTCCTGACTTTC; CDR3aa: CASSQVYRGTGANVLTF
j_gene: TRBJ1-2; d_gene: .; abundance: once; v_gene: TRBV29-1; CDR3nt: TGCAGCGTTGGGCTCAGGTTTTCCTATGGCTACACCTTC; CDR3aa: CSVGLRFSYGYTF
j_gene: TRBJ2-7; d_gene: TRBD1; abundance: .; v_gene: TRBV6-5; CDR3nt: TGTGCCAGCAGTCCGATGGACAGGGGAGCCTACGAGCAGTACTTC; CDR3aa: CASSPMDRGAYEQYF
j_gene: TRBJ1-5; d_gene: .; abundance: few; v_gene: TRBV10-3; CDR3nt: TGTGCCATCAGTAAGACGGGTCGGGACAATCAGCCCCAGCATTTT; CDR3aa: CAISKTGRDNQPQHF
j_gene: TRBJ1-5; d_gene: .; abundance: .; v_gene: TRBV28; CDR3nt: TGTGCCAGCAGTTCCAGGGTAAGCAATCAGCCCCAGCATTTT; CDR3aa: CASSSRVSNQPQHF
j_gene: TRBJ2-2; d_gene: .; abundance: many; v_gene: TRBV15; CDR3nt: TGTGCCACCAGCAGAGATCAACGTTCGAACACCGGGGAGCTGTTTTTT; CDR3aa: CATSRDQRSNTGELFF
j_gene: TRBJ2-1; d_gene: .; abundance: few; v_gene: TRBV11-1; CDR3nt: TGTGCCAGCAGAGACAGAGCCCTATACAATGAGCAGTTCTTC; CDR3aa: CASRDRALYNEQFF
j_gene: TRBJ1-2; d_gene: TRBD1; abundance: .; v_gene: TRBV28; CDR3nt: TGTGCCAGCAGTTTACTGGGGACAGATAATGGCTACACCTTC; CDR3aa: CASSLLGTDNGYTF
j_gene: TRBJ2-5; d_gene: .; abundance: few; v_gene: TRBV2; CDR3nt: TGTGCCAGCAGTGAAATTCCGCGAGGTCAGACCCAGTACTTC; CDR3aa: CASSEIPRGQTQYF
j_gene: TRBJ2-1; d_gene: TRBD1; abundance: few; v_gene: TRBV29-1; CDR3nt: TGCAGCGTAGGGACAGGGTTAAGTGAGCAGTTCTTC; CDR3aa: CSVGTGLSEQFF
j_gene: TRBJ2-1; d_gene: .; abundance: .; v_gene: TRBV18; CDR3nt: TGTGCCAGCTCACTTGACTTTTTCGACAATGAGCAGTTCTTC; CDR3aa: CASSLDFFDNEQFF
j_gene: TRBJ1-2; d_gene: TRBD1; abundance: .; v_gene: TRBV27; CDR3nt: TGTGCCAGCAGTCTAACAGGGGGCCCGGCTGGCTACACCTTC; CDR3aa: CASSLTGGPAGYTF
j_gene: TRBJ1-5; d_gene: TRBD1; abundance: many; v_gene: TRBV7-9; CDR3nt: TGTGCCAGCAGCTCCACAGGGGCTAATCAGCCCCAGCATTTT; CDR3aa: CASSSTGANQPQHF
j_gene: TRBJ2-5; d_gene: .; abundance: .; v_gene: TRBV2; CDR3nt: TGTGCCAGCAGTGAAAGTCTGGCTCAAGAGACCCAGTACTTC; CDR3aa: CASSESLAQETQYF
j_gene: TRBJ1-4; d_gene: .; abundance: .; v_gene: TRBV20-1; CDR3nt: TGCAGTGCTAGGGGCTCGAAAGAAAAACTGTTTTTT; CDR3aa: CSARGSKEKLFF
j_gene: TRBJ2-7; d_gene: TRBD2; abundance: few; v_gene: TRBV5-1; CDR3nt: TGCGCCAGCAGCTGGGGACTAGTCCCCCTCCTGAATTTCTACGAGCAGTACTTC; CDR3aa: CASSWGLVPLLNFYEQYF
j_gene: TRBJ2-1; d_gene: TRBD1; abundance: .; v_gene: TRBV7-9; CDR3nt: TGTGCAACCGACAGGGACTACAATGAGCAGTTCTTC; CDR3aa: CATDRDYNEQFF
j_gene: TRBJ2-1; d_gene: TRBD2; abundance: few; v_gene: TRBV6-6; CDR3nt: TGTGCCAGCAGGGGACTAGCGGGAGGAGAGGGTAATGAGCAGTTCTTC; CDR3aa: CASRGLAGGEGNEQFF
j_gene: TRBJ2-5; d_gene: TRBD2; abundance: .; v_gene: TRBV6-2/TRBV6-3; CDR3nt: TGTGCCAGCAGTTACGGGGGACTAGCGGCCGGGCAGTACTTC; CDR3aa: CASSYGGLAAGQYF
j_gene: TRBJ2-3; d_gene: .; abundance: .; v_gene: TRBV6-2/TRBV6-3; CDR3nt: TGTGCCAGCAGTTACTCGACGCTAGCTGGAGATACGCAGTATTTT; CDR3aa: CASSYSTLAGDTQYF
j_gene: TRBJ2-5; d_gene: .; abundance: few; v_gene: TRBV4-1; CDR3nt: TGCGCCAGCAGCCTACCGTATGCGACCCAGTACTTC; CDR3aa: CASSLPYATQYF
j_gene: TRBJ1-5; d_gene: .; abundance: few; v_gene: TRBV6-5; CDR3nt: TGTGCCAGCAGCCCACTAGGGGTTTCTCAGCCCCAGCATTTT; CDR3aa: CASSPLGVSQPQHF
j_gene: TRBJ2-3; d_gene: TRBD2; abundance: .; v_gene: TRBV3-1; CDR3nt: TGTGCCAGCAGCCTTACTAGCGGGGGGAGCCCAGGGTCAGATACGCAGTATTTT; CDR3aa: CASSLTSGGSPGSDTQYF
j_gene: TRBJ2-3; d_gene: .; abundance: .; v_gene: TRBV3-1; CDR3nt: TGTGCCAGCAGCCTAGGACTCCTAGATACGCGGTATTTT; CDR3aa: CASSLGLLDTRYF
j_gene: TRBJ2-1; d_gene: .; abundance: .; v_gene: TRBV5-1; CDR3nt: TGCGCCAGCAGCTTGGCCGAAGGGATTGAGCAGTTCTTC; CDR3aa: CASSLAEGIEQFF
j_gene: TRBJ2-1; d_gene: .; abundance: few; v_gene: TRBV14; CDR3nt: TGTGCCAGCAGCATTAGCTTAAACCTCCCCCCTTACAATGAGCAGTTCTTC; CDR3aa: CASSISLNLPPYNEQFF